This TCR beta chain was sequenced in a study of blood T cell repertoires in COVID-19. Study overall: Sites across the United States, Italy and Spain contributed samples from acute and convalescent COVID-19. T cells, B-cell-depleted T cells, or PBMCs supplied cDNA or gDNA.

The germline V gene has CDR1 SNHLY and CDR2 FYNNEI. V lost 5 bases to trimming and J lost 3 bases; unmatched junction nucleotides: 9. There are 16 residues in the CDR3. Original handling: From reference gene primer amplification, estimates of nucleated cell counts were derived. Profiled with immunoSEQ multiplex PCR; TCRdb holds only in-frame clones, not every one. The DNA was the basis for D and trimming; V, J and clone size are from that table. Altogether 100,000 to 150,000 clones are present, 60% to 75% being singletons, with the ten largest covering under 2.5%. This TCR was sampled from a woman aged 70-85 years with acute or convalescent COVID-19. V gene TRBV2 combines with J gene TRBJ1-5, with 8 bases lining up with TRBD1. Sequenced material: peripheral blood. The CDR3: CASSPSGGAPNQPQHF. In DNA form, the CDR3 reads TGTGCCAGCAGTCCGTCAGGGGGCGCGCCCAATCAGCCCCAGCATTTT.